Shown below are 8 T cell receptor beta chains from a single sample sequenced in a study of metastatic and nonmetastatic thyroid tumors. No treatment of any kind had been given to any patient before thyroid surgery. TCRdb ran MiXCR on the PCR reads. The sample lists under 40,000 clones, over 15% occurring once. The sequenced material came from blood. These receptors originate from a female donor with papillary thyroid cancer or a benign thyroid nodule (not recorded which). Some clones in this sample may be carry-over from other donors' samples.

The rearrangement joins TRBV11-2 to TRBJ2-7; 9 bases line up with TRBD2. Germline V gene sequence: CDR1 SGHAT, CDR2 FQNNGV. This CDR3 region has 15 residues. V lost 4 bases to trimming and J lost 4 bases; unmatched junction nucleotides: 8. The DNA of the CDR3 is TGTGCCAGCAGCTGGGGTGGCGGGGGGGCATACGAGCAGTACTTC. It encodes CASSWGGGGAYEQYF.

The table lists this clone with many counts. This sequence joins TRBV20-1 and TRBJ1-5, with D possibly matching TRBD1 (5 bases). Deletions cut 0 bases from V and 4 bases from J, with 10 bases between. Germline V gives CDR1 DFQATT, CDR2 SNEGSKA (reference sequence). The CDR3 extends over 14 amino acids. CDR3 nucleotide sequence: TGCAGTGCTAGAGATCCAGGGAGAAATCAGCCCCAGCATTTT. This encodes CSARDPGRNQPQHF.

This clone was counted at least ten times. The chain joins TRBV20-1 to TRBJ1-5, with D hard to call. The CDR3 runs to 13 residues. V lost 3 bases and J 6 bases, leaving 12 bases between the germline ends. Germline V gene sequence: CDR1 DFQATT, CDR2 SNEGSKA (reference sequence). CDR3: CSASDPSGQPQHF. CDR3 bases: TGCAGTGCTAGCGATCCTTCGGGTCAGCCCCAGCATTTT.

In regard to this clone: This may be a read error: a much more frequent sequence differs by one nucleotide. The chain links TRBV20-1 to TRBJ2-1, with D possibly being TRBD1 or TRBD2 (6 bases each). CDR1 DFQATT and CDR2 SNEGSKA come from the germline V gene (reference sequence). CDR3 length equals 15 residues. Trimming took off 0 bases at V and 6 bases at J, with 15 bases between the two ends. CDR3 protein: CSARDWPGAGNEQFF. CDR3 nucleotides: TGCAGTGCTAGAGATTGGCCGGGGGCGGGCAATGAGCAGTTCTTC.

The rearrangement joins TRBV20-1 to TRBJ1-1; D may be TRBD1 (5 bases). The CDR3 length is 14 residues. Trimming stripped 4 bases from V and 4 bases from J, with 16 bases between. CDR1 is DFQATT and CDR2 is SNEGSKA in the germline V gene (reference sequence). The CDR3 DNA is TGCAGTGCTACCCACTACAGGTCTAGCACTGAAGCTTTCTTT. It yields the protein CSATHYRSSTEAFF.

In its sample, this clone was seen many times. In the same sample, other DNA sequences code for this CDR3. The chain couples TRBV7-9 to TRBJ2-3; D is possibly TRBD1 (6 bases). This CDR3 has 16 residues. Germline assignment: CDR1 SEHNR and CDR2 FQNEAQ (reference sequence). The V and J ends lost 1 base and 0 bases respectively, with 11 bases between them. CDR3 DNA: TGTGCCAGCAGCTTAGTAGGGGGTCCCAGCACAGATACGCAGTATTTT. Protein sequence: CASSLVGGPSTDTQYF.

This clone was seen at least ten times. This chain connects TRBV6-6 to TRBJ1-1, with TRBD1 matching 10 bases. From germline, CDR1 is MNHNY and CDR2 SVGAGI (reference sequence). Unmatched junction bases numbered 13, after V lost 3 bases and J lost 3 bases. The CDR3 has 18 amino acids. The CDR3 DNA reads TGTGCCAGCAGTTATTCGGGGTTGGTGGGACAGGGGTACACTGAAGCTTTCTTT. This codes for CASSYSGLVGQGYTEAFF.

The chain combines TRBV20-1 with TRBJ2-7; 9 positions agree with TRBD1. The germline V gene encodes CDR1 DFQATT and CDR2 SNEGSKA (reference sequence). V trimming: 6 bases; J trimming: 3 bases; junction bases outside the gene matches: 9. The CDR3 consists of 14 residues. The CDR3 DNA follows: TGCAGTGCAGAATCGGGACAGGGCGTCTACGAGCAGTACTTC. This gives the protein CSAESGQGVYEQYF.